This entry lists 25 T cell receptor beta chains sequenced from one sample in a study of blood T cell repertoires in COVID-19. TCRdb's table, derived via immunoSEQ multiplex PCR, lists solely in-frame clones and lacks some. The sample contains roughly 340,000 clones, about 90% of which appear only once. The sample was peripheral blood. These receptors were taken from a woman aged 45-59 years with COVID-19, enrolled during active disease.

The V and J genes are TRBV28 and TRBJ1-1; possible D gene TRBD1, 6 bases. Deletions cut 3 bases from V and 1 base from J, with 27 bases between. The germline V gene has CDR1 MDHEN and CDR2 SYDVKM. The CDR3 runs 20 residues. DNA for the CDR3: TGTGCCAGCAGTTTTCCTCTGAAGGGCCAGGCAAAGGACAGGAACACTGAAGCTTTCTTT. Translation: CASSFPLKGQAKDRNTEAFF.

V gene TRBV18 combines with J gene TRBJ2-7, with TRBD2 matching 9 bases. From germline, CDR1 is KGHSH and CDR2 LQKENI. V dropped 3 bases and J dropped 7; count of bases not matched to a gene: 4. This CDR3 region has 13 residues. The CDR3 DNA is TGTGCCAGCTCACCGGGACTAGCTGGTGAGCAGTACTTC. It yields the protein CASSPGLAGEQYF.

The chain has TRBV4-1 and TRBJ2-7; TRBD1 matches at 7 bases. The CDR3 covers 13 residues. Germline V CDR1 and CDR2: MGHRA, YSYEKL. Trimming cost V 1 base and J 5 bases; bases outside gene matches: 2. The CDR3 region has the DNA TGCGCCAGCAGCCAAGTGACAGGGAACGAGCAGTACTTC. This encodes CASSQVTGNEQYF.

The chain has TRBV6-5 and TRBJ2-1; D gene unclear. The germline CDR1 and CDR2 sequences are MNHEY and SVGAGI. The CDR3 loop spans 13 amino acids. The V end lost 6 bases, the J end lost 5 bases, and 11 bases lay between the germline ends. This CDR3 is CASRASGNNEQFF. CDR3 nucleotides: TGTGCCAGCAGGGCCTCGGGTAACAATGAGCAGTTCTTC.

The V call is TRBV11-3, the J call TRBJ1-1; D unresolved. Trimming removed 5 bases at V and 0 bases at J, with 10 bases between. This CDR3 has 14 residues. CDR1 and CDR2 (germline): SGHNT, YENEEA. The CDR3 loop reads CASSPQVLNTEAFF. CDR3 bases: TGTGCCAGCAGCCCCCAGGTATTGAACACTGAAGCTTTCTTT.

This rearrangement joins TRBV14 to TRBJ1-2; possibly TRBD1 for D (6 bases). V lost 1 base and J lost 5, with 11 bases in between. CDR1 SGHDN and CDR2 FVKESK come from the germline V gene. The CDR3 has 14 residues. The CDR3 nucleotides are TGTGCCAGCAGCCAAGCAGGGGCTCCGTATGGCTACACCTTC. Translating it yields CASSQAGAPYGYTF.

V is TRBV21-1 and J is TRBJ2-7; the tabulated D call, TRBD2, remains unverified against the DNA. TRBV21-1 is an annotated pseudogene. This CDR3 has 13 residues. CDR3 amino acids: CASSKESPYEQYF. In DNA, the CDR3 is TGTGCCAGCAGCAAAGAATCTCCGTACGAGCAGTACTTC.

This chain links TRBV19 with TRBJ2-7; 8 nucleotides align to TRBD2. With 7 bases clipped from V and 1 base from J, the junction kept 9 bases outside the gene matches. The germline CDR1 and CDR2 sequences are LNHDA and SQIVND (reference sequence). CDR3 length equals 15 residues. Written as DNA, the CDR3 is TGTGCCAGTAAGAGGGGGAGCGGGAGTTCCTACGAGCAGTACTTC. Protein: CASKRGSGSSYEQYF.

The chain joins TRBV30 to TRBJ2-2, with D perhaps TRBD1 (6 bases). V was trimmed by 0 bases and J by 2 bases, leaving 10 bases between them. The CDR3 length is 15 residues. Germline values: CDR1 GTSNPN, CDR2 SVGIG (reference sequence). The CDR3 loop reads CAWSVPDRNTGELFF. The CDR3 bases are TGTGCCTGGAGTGTACCGGACAGAAACACCGGGGAGCTGTTTTTT.

The genes are TRBV6-5 and TRBJ1-2; TRBD1 matches at 7 bases. Trimming at V came to 7 bases and at J to 7 bases, leaving 0 bases not matched to a gene. The germline V gene has CDR1 MNHEY and CDR2 SVGAGI. This CDR3 has 10 residues. CDR3 protein: CASNRGGYTF. As DNA, the CDR3 is TGTGCCAGCAACAGGGGTGGCTACACCTTC.

V is TRBV5-8 and J is TRBJ2-1; 7 bases match TRBD2. The CDR3 contains 15 residues. Germline assignment: CDR1 SGHTS and CDR2 YDEGEE. The J segment lost 5 bases and the V segment lost 0 bases, leaving 5 bases of the junction unmatched. Written as DNA, the CDR3 is TGTGCCAGCAGCTTGGGGACTAGGCTAGACAATGAGCAGTTCTTC. The encoded protein is CASSLGTRLDNEQFF.

The V gene is TRBV5-6, the J gene TRBJ2-7, with D perhaps TRBD1 (5 bases). The V and J ends lost 7 bases and 2 bases respectively, with 19 bases between them. Germline V gene data show CDR1 as SGHDT and CDR2 as YYEEEE. The CDR3 runs to 15 residues. As DNA, the CDR3 is TGTGCCAGCCGACGACAGACCTTGTACACCTACGAGCAGTACTTC. This codes for CASRRQTLYTYEQYF.

The genes are TRBV18 and TRBJ2-3, with a weak D call TRBD1 (5 bases). Germline CDR1 and CDR2: KGHSH and LQKENI. Deletions cut 6 bases from V and 3 bases from J, with 7 bases between. This CDR3 contains 12 residues. CDR3 region: CASSDRTDTQYF. The CDR3, as DNA: TGTGCCAGCTCCGACAGAACAGATACGCAGTATTTT.

V usage is TRBV18 and J usage is TRBJ2-4; perhaps TRBD1 as D (6 bases). V was trimmed by 1 base and J by 0 bases, leaving 19 bases between them. In germline, CDR1 is KGHSH, CDR2 LQKENI. This CDR3 contains 19 residues. In DNA, the CDR3 is TGTGCCAGCTCACCACTTTCTGTTGAGGACAGAAGAGCCAAAAACATTCAGTACTTC. Its translation is CASSPLSVEDRRAKNIQYF.

This clone has ten or more counts. The gene calls are TRBV19 and TRBJ2-1, with 9 bases fitting TRBD2. The germline CDR1 and CDR2 sequences are LNHDA and SQIVND (reference sequence). This CDR3 is built from 19 residues. The V gene end was trimmed by 6 bases and the J gene end by 0 bases; junction bases not matched to a gene: 15. The CDR3 nucleotides read TGTGCCAGTAGCTTTTCCGGGACTAGCAAACAGAGCTCCTACAATGAGCAGTTCTTC. Its protein product is CASSFSGTSKQSSYNEQFF.

V and J are TRBV7-2 and TRBJ2-5; TRBD2 matches at 10 bases. This CDR3 spans 17 amino acids. Germline V gene lookup returns CDR1 SGHTA and CDR2 FQGNSA. V was pared by 2 bases and J by 5 bases, with 11 bases of the junction left unmatched. CDR3 sequence (DNA): TGTGCCAGCAGCTTAACTAAAGGGACTAGCGTGTGGGAGACCCAGTACTTC. Its protein is CASSLTKGTSVWETQYF.

This chain joins TRBV6-6 and TRBJ1-5, with unresolved D. The CDR3 is made up of 15 amino acids. CDR1 is MNHNY and CDR2 is SVGAGI in the germline V gene (reference sequence). V was cut by 7 bases and J by 3 bases, with 16 bases left in between. CDR3 loop: CASTLLAGYNQPQHF. CDR3 in DNA: TGTGCCAGCACCCTTCTCGCGGGGTACAATCAGCCCCAGCATTTT.

The CDR3 region has the DNA TGCGCCAGCAGCCAAGGTAGCGGGAGGATTGGCTACGAGCAGTACTTC. Its translation: CASSQGSGRIGYEQYF. This sequence joins TRBV4-1 and TRBJ2-7; TRBD2 agrees at 10 bases. The CDR3 sequence is 16 residues long. Germline lookup yields CDR1 MGHRA and CDR2 YSYEKL. Trimming took 1 base from V and 3 from J; bases not matched to a gene: 6.

The chain is built from TRBV19 and TRBJ2-3; 7 bases map to TRBD2. The germline V gene has CDR1 LNHDA and CDR2 SQIVND (reference sequence). Unmatched junction bases numbered 8, after V lost 5 bases and J lost 0 bases. The CDR3 length is 16 residues. The CDR3, as DNA: TGTGCCAGTAGTGCCATGACTAGCCCTAGCACAGATACGCAGTATTTT. As protein: CASSAMTSPSTDTQYF.

This clone was seen a few times. The J gene is TRBJ1-1, the V gene TRBV5-1; 11 bases map to TRBD1. The V gene's germline CDR1 is SGHRS and CDR2 YFSETQ. The CDR3 sequence is 14 residues long. J was trimmed by 5 bases and V by 3 bases; bases with no gene match: 3. CDR3 residues: CASSSDRGRTEAFF. CDR3 DNA: TGCGCCAGCAGCTCGGACAGGGGGCGGACTGAAGCTTTCTTT.

The chain has TRBV11-2 and TRBJ1-3; no clear D gene. The germline CDR1 and CDR2 sequences are SGHAT and FQNNGV. Trimming removed 2 bases at V and 4 bases at J, with 12 bases between. This CDR3 is 15 amino acids long. The chain's CDR3 is CASSLWQINGNTIYF. DNA of the CDR3: TGTGCCAGCAGCTTATGGCAGATCAACGGAAACACCATATATTTT.

The chain employs TRBV2 and TRBJ2-5; TRBD2 might be the D (6 bases). V was clipped by 5 bases and J by 2 bases, with 12 bases between them. The CDR3 is 14 residues long. In germline, CDR1 is SNHLY, CDR2 FYNNEI. The CDR3 region is CASSPGTFQETQYF. CDR3 nucleotide sequence: TGTGCCAGCAGTCCCGGGACTTTTCAAGAGACCCAGTACTTC.

This rearrangement joins TRBV18 to TRBJ2-7, with D perhaps TRBD2 (6 bases). The germline V gene has CDR1 KGHSH and CDR2 LQKENI. This CDR3 is 14 amino acids long. The V and J ends lost 6 bases and 0 bases respectively, with 12 bases between them. The CDR3 is CASSGGSGSYEQYF. CDR3 nucleotides: TGTGCCAGCTCGGGGGGTAGCGGCTCCTACGAGCAGTACTTC. The whole variable domain, remainder taken from reference TRBV18 and TRBJ2-7, is NAGVMQNPRHLVRRRGQEARLRCSPMKGHSHVYWYRQLPEEGLKFMVYLQKENIIDESGMPKERFSAEFPKEGPSILRIQQVVRGDSAAYFCASSGGSGSYEQYFGPGTRLTVT.

This chain uses TRBV3-1 (or the pseudogene TRBV3-2) with TRBJ1-2, with 7 bases aligning to TRBD1. Losses at the gene ends were 4 bases for V and 5 bases for J; bases not matched to a gene: 10. This CDR3 is built from 15 residues. Germline values: CDR1 LGHDT, CDR2 YNNKEL (reference sequence). CDR3 nucleotide sequence: TGTGCCAGCAGCCCCACAACAGGGGACGGGTATGGCTACACCTTC. As protein: CASSPTTGDGYGYTF.

The rearrangement joins TRBV27 to TRBJ1-6; 10 bases fit TRBD1. The junction had 3 bases not matched to a gene; V was cut back by 2 bases and J by 8 bases. The germline gives CDR1 MNHEY, CDR2 SMNVEV (reference sequence). The CDR3 spans 15 residues. The CDR3 sequence is CASSLVGQGYSPLHF. For the CDR3, the DNA is TGTGCCAGCAGTTTAGTGGGACAGGGGTATTCACCCCTCCACTTT.